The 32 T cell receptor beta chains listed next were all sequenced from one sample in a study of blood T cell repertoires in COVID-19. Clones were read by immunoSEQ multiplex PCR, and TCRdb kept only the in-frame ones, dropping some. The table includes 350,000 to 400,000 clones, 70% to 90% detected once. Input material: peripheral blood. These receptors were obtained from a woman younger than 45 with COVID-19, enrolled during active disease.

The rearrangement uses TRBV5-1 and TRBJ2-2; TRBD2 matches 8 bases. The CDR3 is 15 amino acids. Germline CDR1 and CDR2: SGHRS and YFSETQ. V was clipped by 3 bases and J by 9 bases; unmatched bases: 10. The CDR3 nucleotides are TGCGCCAGCAGCTGGACTAGCCTGACCGACCGGGAGCTGTTTTTT. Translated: CASSWTSLTDRELFF. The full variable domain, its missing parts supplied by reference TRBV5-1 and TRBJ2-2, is KAGVTQTPRYLIKTRGQQVTLSCSPISGHRSVSWYQQTPGQGLQFLFEYFSETQRNKGNFPGRFSGRQFSNSRSEMNVSTLELGDSALYLCASSWTSLTDRELFFGEGSRLTVL.

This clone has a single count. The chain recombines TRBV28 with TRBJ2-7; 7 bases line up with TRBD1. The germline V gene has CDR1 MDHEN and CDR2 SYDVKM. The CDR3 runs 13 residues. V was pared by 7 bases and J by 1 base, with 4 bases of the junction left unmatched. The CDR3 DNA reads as TGTGCCAGCACCCGACAGGGATCCTACGAGCAGTACGTC. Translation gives CASTRQGSYEQYV.

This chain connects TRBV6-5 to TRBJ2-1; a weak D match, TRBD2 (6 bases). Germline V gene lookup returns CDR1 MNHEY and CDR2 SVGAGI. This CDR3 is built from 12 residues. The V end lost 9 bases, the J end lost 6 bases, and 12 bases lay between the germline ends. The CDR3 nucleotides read TGTGCCAGTTACTACGGGGGCAATGAGCAGTTCTTC. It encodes CASYYGGNEQFF.

The CDR3 here is CASSEASRGVLEAFF. In DNA, the CDR3 is TGTGCCAGCAGTGAAGCGTCGCGGGGAGTCCTCGAAGCTTTCTTT. This chain connects TRBV6-1 to TRBJ1-1; D is uncertain. Germline V CDR1 and CDR2: MNHNS, SASEGT. Trimming shortened V by 0 bases and J by 8 bases, and 16 bases separated the two germline ends. The CDR3 covers 15 residues.

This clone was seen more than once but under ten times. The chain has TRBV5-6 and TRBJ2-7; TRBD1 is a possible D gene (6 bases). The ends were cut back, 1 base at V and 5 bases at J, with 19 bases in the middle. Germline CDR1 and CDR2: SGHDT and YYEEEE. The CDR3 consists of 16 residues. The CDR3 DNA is TGTGCCAGCAGCTTGTCATTTGGGCAGGGGCCCGACGAGCAGTACTTC. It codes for CASSLSFGQGPDEQYF.

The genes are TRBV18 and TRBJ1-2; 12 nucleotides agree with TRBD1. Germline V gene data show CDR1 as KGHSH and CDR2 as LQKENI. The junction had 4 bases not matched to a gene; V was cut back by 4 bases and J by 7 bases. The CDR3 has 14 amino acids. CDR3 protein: CASSLRDRGLGYTF. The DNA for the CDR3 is TGTGCCAGCTCACTCCGGGACAGGGGGCTTGGCTACACCTTC. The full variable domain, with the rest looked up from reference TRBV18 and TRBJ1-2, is NAGVMQNPRHLVRRRGQEARLRCSPMKGHSHVYWYRQLPEEGLKFMVYLQKENIIDESGMPKERFSAEFPKEGPSILRIQQVVRGDSAAYFCASSLRDRGLGYTFGSGTRLTVV.

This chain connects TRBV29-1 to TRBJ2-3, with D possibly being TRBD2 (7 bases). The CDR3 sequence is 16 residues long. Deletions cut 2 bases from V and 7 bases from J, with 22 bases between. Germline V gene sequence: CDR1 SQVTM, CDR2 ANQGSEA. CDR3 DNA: TGCAGCGTTGAACCACAGGGCGGCGGGAGACAGCATACGCAGTATTTT. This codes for CSVEPQGGGRQHTQYF.

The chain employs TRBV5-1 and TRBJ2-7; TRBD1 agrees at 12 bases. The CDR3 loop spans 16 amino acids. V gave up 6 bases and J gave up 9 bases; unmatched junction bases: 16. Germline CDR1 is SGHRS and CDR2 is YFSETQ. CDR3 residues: CASNKSRDRGPWLQYV. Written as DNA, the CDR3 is TGCGCCAGCAACAAATCGAGGGACAGGGGGCCATGGTTGCAGTACGTC.

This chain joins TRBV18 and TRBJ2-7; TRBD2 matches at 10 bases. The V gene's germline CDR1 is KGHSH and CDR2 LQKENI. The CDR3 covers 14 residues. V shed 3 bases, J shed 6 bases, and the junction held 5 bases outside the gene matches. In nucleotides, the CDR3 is TGTGCCAGCTCACCCCGGCAGCGGGAGGGCGAGCAGTACGTC. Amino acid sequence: CASSPRQREGEQYV.

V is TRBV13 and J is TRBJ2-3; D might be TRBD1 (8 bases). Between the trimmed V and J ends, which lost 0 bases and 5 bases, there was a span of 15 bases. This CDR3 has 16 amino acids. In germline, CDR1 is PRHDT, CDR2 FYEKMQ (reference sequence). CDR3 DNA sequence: TGTGCCAGCAGCTTAGGAGACAGGGGCGGGGGAGATACGCAGTATTTT. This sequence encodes CASSLGDRGGGDTQYF. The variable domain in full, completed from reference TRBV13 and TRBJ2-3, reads AAGVIQSPRHLIKEKRETATLKCYPIPRHDTVYWYQQGPGQDPQFLISFYEKMQSDKGSIPDRFSAQQFSDYHSELNMSSLELGDSALYFCASSLGDRGGGDTQYFGPGTRLTVL.

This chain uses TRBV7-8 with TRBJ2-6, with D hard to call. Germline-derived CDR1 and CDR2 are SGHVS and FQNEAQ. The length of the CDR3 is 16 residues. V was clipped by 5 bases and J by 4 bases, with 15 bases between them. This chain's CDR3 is CASSTEYGSGANVLTF. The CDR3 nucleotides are TGTGCCAGCAGCACCGAATACGGGTCCGGGGCCAACGTCCTGACTTTC.

Here the CDR3 DNA reads TGTGCCTGGAAACGGGGACACTCTGGGGCCAACGTCCTGACTTTC. Protein sequence: CAWKRGHSGANVLTF. This chain links TRBV30 with TRBJ2-6; D is perhaps TRBD1 (6 bases). The CDR3 runs to 15 residues. Germline CDR1 GTSNPN, CDR2 SVGIG (reference sequence). The ends were cut back, 4 bases at V and 0 bases at J, with 10 bases in the middle.

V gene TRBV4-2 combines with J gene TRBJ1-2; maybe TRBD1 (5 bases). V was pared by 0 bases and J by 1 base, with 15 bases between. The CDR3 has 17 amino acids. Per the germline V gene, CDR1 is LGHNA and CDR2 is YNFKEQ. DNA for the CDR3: TGTGCCAGCAGCCAAGAGGCTTACGGGGGAGGTAACTATGGCTACACCTTC. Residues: CASSQEAYGGGNYGYTF.

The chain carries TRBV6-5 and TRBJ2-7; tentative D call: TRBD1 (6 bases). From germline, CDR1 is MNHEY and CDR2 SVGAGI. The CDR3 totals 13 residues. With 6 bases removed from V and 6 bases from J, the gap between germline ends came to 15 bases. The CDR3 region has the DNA TGTGCCAGCAGGGGGAAACAGGGAAGCGAGCAGTACGTC. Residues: CASRGKQGSEQYV.

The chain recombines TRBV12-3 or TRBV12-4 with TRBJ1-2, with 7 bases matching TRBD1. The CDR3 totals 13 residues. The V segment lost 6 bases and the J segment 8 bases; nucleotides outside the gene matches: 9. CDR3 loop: CASRPSQGRGYTF. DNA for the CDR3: TGTGCCAGCAGGCCTTCACAGGGGCGCGGCTACACCTTC.

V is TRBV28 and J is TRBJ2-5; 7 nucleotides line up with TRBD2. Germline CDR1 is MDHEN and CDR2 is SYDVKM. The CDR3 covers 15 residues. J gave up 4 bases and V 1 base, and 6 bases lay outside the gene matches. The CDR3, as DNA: TGTGCCAGCAGTTTATCGGCGGGGGTTCGAGAGACCCAGTACTTC. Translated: CASSLSAGVRETQYF.

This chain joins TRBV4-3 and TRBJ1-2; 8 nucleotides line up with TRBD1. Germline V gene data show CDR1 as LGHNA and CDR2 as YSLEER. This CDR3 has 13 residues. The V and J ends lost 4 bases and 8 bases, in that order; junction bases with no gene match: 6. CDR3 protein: CASSPRTGSGYTF. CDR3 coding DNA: TGCGCCAGCAGCCCCAGGACAGGGTCCGGCTACACCTTC.

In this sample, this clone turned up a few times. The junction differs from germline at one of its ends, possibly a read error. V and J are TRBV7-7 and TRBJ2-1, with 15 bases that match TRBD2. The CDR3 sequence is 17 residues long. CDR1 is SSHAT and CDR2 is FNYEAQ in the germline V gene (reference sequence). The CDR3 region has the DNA TGTGCTAGCAGCCCCAATAAAGGGACTAGCGGGGGGAATGAGCAGTTCTTC. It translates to CASSPNKGTSGGNEQFF. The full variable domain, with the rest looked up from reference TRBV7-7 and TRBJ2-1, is GAGVSQSPRYKVTKRGQDVTLRCDPISSHATLYWYQQALGQGPEFLTYFNYEAQPDKSGLPSDRFSAERPEGSISTLTIQRTEQRDSAMYRCASSPNKGTSGGNEQFFGPGTRLTVL.

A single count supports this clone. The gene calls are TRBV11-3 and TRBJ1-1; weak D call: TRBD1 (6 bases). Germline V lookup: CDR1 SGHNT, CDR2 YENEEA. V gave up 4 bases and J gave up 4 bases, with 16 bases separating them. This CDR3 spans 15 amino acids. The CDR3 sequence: CASSSGGQLVTEAFF. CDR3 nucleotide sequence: TGTGCCAGCAGCTCGGGGGGGCAGCTGGTCACTGAAGCTTTCTTT.

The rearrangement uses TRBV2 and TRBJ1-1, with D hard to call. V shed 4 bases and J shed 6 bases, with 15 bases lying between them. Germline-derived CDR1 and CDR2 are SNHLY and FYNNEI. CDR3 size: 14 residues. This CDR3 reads CASSVRSLAPEAFF. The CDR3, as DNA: TGTGCCAGCAGTGTGAGATCCTTAGCCCCTGAAGCTTTCTTT.

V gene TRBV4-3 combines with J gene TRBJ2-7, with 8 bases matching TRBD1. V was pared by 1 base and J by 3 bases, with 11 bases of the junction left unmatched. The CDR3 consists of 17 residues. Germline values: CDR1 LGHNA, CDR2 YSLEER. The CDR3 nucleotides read TGCGCCAGCAGCCAAGCGTTGTCCGGGACAGGACGCTACGAGCAGTACTTC. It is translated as CASSQALSGTGRYEQYF.

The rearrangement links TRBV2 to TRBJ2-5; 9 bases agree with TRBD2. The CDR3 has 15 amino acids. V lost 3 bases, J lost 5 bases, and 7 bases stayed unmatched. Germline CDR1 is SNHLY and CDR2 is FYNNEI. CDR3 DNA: TGTGCCAGCAGTGAGTTAGCGGGGGTTGGGGAGACCCAGTACTTC. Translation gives CASSELAGVGETQYF.

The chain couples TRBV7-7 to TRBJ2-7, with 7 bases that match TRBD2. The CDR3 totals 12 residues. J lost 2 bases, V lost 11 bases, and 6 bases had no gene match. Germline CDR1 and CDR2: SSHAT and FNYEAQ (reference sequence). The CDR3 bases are TGTGCCCGCTTTGGACTAGCCTACGAGCAGTACGTC. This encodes CARFGLAYEQYV.

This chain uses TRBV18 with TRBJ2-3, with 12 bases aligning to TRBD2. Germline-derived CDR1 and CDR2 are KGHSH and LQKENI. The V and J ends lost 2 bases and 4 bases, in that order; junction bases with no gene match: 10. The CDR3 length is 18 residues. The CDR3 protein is CASSPRTSGMGGPDTQYF. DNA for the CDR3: TGTGCCAGCTCACCAAGGACTAGCGGGATGGGAGGGCCAGATACGCAGTATTTT.

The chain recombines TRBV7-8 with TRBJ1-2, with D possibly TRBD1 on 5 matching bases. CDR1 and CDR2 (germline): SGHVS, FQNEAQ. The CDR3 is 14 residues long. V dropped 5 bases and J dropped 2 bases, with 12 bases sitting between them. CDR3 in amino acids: CASSPAGHNYGYTF. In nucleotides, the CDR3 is TGTGCCAGCAGCCCCGCAGGGCACAACTATGGCTACACCTTC. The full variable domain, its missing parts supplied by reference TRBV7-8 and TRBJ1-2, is GAGVSQSPRYKVAKRGQDVALRCDPISGHVSLFWYQQALGQGPEFLTYFQNEAQLDKSGLPSDRFFAERPEGSVSTLKIQRTQQEDSAVYLCASSPAGHNYGYTFGSGTRLTVV.

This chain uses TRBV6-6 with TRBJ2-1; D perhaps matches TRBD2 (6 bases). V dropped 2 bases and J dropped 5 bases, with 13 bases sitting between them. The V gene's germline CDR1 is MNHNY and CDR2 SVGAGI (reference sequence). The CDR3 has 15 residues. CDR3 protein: CASSYPTSRNNEQFF. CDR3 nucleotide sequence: TGTGCCAGCAGTTACCCCACTAGCAGAAACAATGAGCAGTTCTTC.

This CDR3 reads CASSLLWLRDTEAFF. The CDR3 DNA reads as TGTGCCAGCAGCTTACTTTGGCTTCGGGACACTGAAGCTTTCTTT. The chain joins TRBV7-9 to TRBJ1-1; D not resolved. Trimming stripped 2 bases from V and 3 bases from J, with 13 bases between. The CDR3 has 15 residues. Germline loops: CDR1 SEHNR, CDR2 FQNEAQ (reference sequence).

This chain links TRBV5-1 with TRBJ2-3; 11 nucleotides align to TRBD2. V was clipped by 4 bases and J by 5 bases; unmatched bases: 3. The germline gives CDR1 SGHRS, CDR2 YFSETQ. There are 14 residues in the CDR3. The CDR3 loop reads CASSEGLAGDTQYF. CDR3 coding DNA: TGCGCCAGCAGCGAAGGACTAGCGGGAGATACGCAGTATTTT.

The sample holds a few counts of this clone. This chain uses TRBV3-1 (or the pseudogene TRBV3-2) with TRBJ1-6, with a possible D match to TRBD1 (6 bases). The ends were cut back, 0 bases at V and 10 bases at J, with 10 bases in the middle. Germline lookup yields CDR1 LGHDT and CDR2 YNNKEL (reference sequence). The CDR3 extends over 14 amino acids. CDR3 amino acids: CASSQETGQSPLHF. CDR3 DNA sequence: TGTGCCAGCAGCCAAGAAACAGGGCAATCACCCCTCCACTTT.

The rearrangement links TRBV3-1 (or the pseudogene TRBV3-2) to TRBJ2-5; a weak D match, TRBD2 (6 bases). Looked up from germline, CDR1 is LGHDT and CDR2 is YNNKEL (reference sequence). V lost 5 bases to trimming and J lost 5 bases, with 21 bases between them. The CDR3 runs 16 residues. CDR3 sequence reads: CASSGGIGAWRETQYF. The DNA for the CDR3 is TGTGCCAGCAGCGGGGGGATTGGGGCCTGGAGGGAGACCCAGTACTTC.

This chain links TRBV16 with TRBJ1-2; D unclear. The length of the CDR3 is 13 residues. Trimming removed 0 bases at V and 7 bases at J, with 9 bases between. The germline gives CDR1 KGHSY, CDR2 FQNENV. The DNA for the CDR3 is TGTGCCAGCAGCCAATCTGAGGGCTTTGGCTACACCTTC. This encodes CASSQSEGFGYTF.

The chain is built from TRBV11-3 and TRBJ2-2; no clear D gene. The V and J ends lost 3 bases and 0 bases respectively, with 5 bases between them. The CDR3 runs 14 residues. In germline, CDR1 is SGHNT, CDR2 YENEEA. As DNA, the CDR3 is TGTGCCAGCAGCTTGAGTCCGAACACCGGGGAGCTGTTTTTT. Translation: CASSLSPNTGELFF.